This T cell receptor (beta chain) stems from a study of Graves' ophthalmopathy and Graves' hyperthyroidism. Study overall: No progression to ophthalmopathy over 18 months defined stable hyperthyroidism.

Thyroid ultrasound, orbital computed tomography, TRAb, serum thyroxine and clinical symptoms formed the basis of diagnosis. Study-wide results and caveats: Blood also contained most of the expanded thyroid clonotypes above 0.001 frequency. Distinction of ophthalmopathy from stable hyperthyroidism by a 13-signature model reached 85% to 90% sensitivity and just under 84% specificity.

On this clonotype itself: The antigen is undetermined.

Amplification of the TCR beta CDR3 regions used RNA transcripts (as template). The first round was an RT-PCR with HTBI primers, and the second round was a multiplex PCR. MiXCR was run by TCRdb on the multiplex PCR reads, yielding one entry per CDR3 protein. The table records approximately 1.2 million distinct CDR3 sequences, 35% to 45% of them present only once. Trimming left V 3 bases short and J 2 bases short, with 13 bases between. The CDR3 sequence is 14 residues long. Per germline, CDR1 GTSNPN and CDR2 SVGIG (reference sequence). The specimen sequenced was peripheral blood or thyroid tissue (not recorded which). This clonotype was sampled from an adult man with Graves' hyperthyroidism. The rearrangement links TRBV30 to TRBJ1-1; D remains ambiguous. The DNA of the CDR3 is TGTGCCTGGAGAACTAGGGCACGAAACACTGAAGCTTTCTTT. It encodes CAWRTRARNTEAFF.